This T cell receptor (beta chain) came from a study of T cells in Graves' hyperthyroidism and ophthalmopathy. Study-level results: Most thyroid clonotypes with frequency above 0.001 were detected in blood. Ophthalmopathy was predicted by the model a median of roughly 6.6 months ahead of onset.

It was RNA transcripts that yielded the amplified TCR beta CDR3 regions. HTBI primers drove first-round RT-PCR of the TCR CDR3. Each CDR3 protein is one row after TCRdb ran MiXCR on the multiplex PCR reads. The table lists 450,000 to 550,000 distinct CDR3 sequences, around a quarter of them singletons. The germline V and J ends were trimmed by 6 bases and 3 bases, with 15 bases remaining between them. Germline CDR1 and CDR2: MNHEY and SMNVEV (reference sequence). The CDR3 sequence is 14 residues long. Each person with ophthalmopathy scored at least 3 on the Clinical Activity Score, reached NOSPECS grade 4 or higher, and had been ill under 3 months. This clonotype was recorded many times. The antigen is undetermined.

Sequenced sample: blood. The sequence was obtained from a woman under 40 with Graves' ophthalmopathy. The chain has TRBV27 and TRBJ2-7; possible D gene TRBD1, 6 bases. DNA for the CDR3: TGTGCCAGCAGCTACGCTCAGGGGCTCTACGAGCAGTACTTC. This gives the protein CASSYAQGLYEQYF.